Following are 27 T cell receptor beta chains from one sample sequenced in a study of identical twins. In TCRdb, the 5' RACE reads were re-called with MiXCR into one record per CDR3 protein. The sample has some 240,000 distinct CDR3 sequences, more than 9% seen once. Sequencing input: memory T cells sorted from blood. These receptors all come from a man aged 50-59 years in good health.

At least ten counts were recorded for this clonotype. V and J are TRBV29-1 and TRBJ2-7; 9 nucleotides match TRBD2. Germline assignment: CDR1 SQVTM and CDR2 ANQGSEA. The ends lost 4 bases at V and 2 bases at J; junction bases unmatched: 12. This CDR3 has 16 amino acids. The DNA of the CDR3 is TGCAGCGTTGGCCCCGTCAGCGGGGGGACCCCCTACGAGCAGTACTTC. Its translation: CSVGPVSGGTPYEQYF.

This clonotype was counted a few times. The chain links TRBV4-1 to TRBJ2-3, with 9 bases matching TRBD1. Germline trimming cut 2 bases from V and 5 bases from J; bases unmatched to any gene: 8. The CDR3 totals 16 residues. The germline CDR1 and CDR2 sequences are MGHRA and YSYEKL. CDR3 loop: CASSQYPGQGRDTQYF. CDR3 coding DNA: TGCGCCAGCAGCCAATATCCGGGACAGGGACGAGATACGCAGTATTTT.

The table lists this clonotype with many counts. The genes are TRBV28 and TRBJ2-1; 12 bases align to TRBD1. The germline V gene encodes CDR1 MDHEN and CDR2 SYDVKM. J gave up 6 bases and V 5 bases, and 8 bases lay outside the gene matches. This CDR3 is built from 16 residues. This chain's CDR3 is CASSPYTGQGANEQFF. CDR3 in DNA: TGTGCCAGCAGTCCATACACGGGACAGGGGGCCAATGAGCAGTTCTTC.

This clonotype was detected many times. The chain combines TRBV2 with TRBJ2-3; no firm D call. Germline loops: CDR1 SNHLY, CDR2 FYNNEI. This CDR3 has 14 residues. Deletions cut 2 bases from V and 5 bases from J, with 11 bases between. The CDR3 nucleotides read TGTGCCAGCAGTGAAATACTACTGGGAGATACGCAGTATTTT. This translates into CASSEILLGDTQYF.

This clonotype was seen a handful of times. The V call is TRBV18, the J call TRBJ2-5, with unresolved D. Germline assignment: CDR1 KGHSH and CDR2 LQKENI. V was shortened by 5 bases and J by 5 bases, with 12 bases between the two germline ends. The CDR3 has 13 amino acids. Here the CDR3 DNA reads TGTGCCAGCTCAATCCAAGTCAGGGAGACCCAGTACTTC. Its translation: CASSIQVRETQYF.

There are many counts of this clonotype. This chain uses TRBV7-2 with TRBJ2-7; D not certain. In germline, CDR1 is SGHTA, CDR2 FQGNSA. This CDR3 comprises 14 residues. The germline V and J ends were trimmed by 0 bases and 3 bases, with 9 bases remaining between them. The CDR3 reads CASSLAFASYEQYF. CDR3 coding DNA: TGTGCCAGCAGCTTAGCGTTTGCCAGCTACGAGCAGTACTTC.

This clonotype was seen repeatedly, ten times or more. The V and J genes are TRBV10-3 and TRBJ2-3; D not certain. Germline assignment: CDR1 ENHRY and CDR2 SYGVKD. The CDR3 loop spans 15 amino acids. Trimming shortened V by 6 bases and J by 3 bases, and 16 bases separated the two germline ends. The CDR3, as DNA: TGTGCCATCAGCGCCCAGGACGCTGAGACAGATACGCAGTATTTT. Amino acid sequence: CAISAQDAETDTQYF.

In its sample, this clonotype was seen a few times. The chain carries TRBV5-6 and TRBJ1-2; 9 positions agree with TRBD1. Germline CDR1 is SGHDT and CDR2 is YYEEEE. The CDR3 extends over 14 amino acids. Trimming cost V 6 bases and J 4 bases; bases outside gene matches: 7. CDR3 loop: CASTPGQGIYGYTF. The CDR3 DNA sequence: TGTGCCAGCACCCCTGGACAGGGGATCTATGGCTACACCTTC.

This clonotype was recorded at least ten times. The chain carries TRBV12-3 or TRBV12-4 and TRBJ1-2; 9 bases line up with TRBD1. The CDR3 extends over 13 amino acids. The V gene end was trimmed by 2 bases and the J gene end by 12 bases; junction bases not matched to a gene: 7. CDR3 amino acids: CASSLLGQGTNTF. The DNA of the CDR3 is TGTGCCAGCAGTTTACTAGGACAGGGGACAAACACCTTC.

The table lists this clonotype with a few counts. The rearrangement links TRBV29-1 to TRBJ1-1, with no clear D. Looked up from germline, CDR1 is SQVTM and CDR2 is ANQGSEA. V was cut by 6 bases and J by 5 bases, with 10 bases left in between. CDR3 size: 11 residues. The CDR3 here is CSVLRWTEAFF. CDR3 coding DNA: TGCAGCGTCCTCCGGTGGACTGAAGCTTTCTTT.

The sample holds many counts of this clonotype. The germline gene is not matched at one end of the junction; a read error may be the cause. The V gene is TRBV5-4, the J gene TRBJ1-1; D is uncertain. Germline loops: CDR1 SGHNT, CDR2 YYREEE (reference sequence). This CDR3 spans 11 amino acids. This CDR3 reads CASSLDTEAFF. For the CDR3, the DNA is TGCGCCAGCAGCTTGGACACTGAAGCTTTCTTT.

This clonotype was observed at least ten times. V gene TRBV19 combines with J gene TRBJ2-2; D is unresolved. This CDR3 contains 13 residues. The germline V gene encodes CDR1 LNHDA and CDR2 SQIVND (reference sequence). Trimming left V 4 bases short and J 1 base short, with 4 bases between. The CDR3 reads CASSNRNTGELFF. Written as DNA, the CDR3 is TGTGCCAGTAGTAACAGGAACACCGGGGAGCTGTTTTTT.

The sample holds many counts of this clonotype. The gene calls are TRBV4-1 and TRBJ2-7; no reliable D call. The CDR3 is made up of 15 amino acids. V lost 1 base, J lost 0 bases, and 10 bases lay in between. Germline CDR1 reads MGHRA; CDR2 reads YSYEKL. For the CDR3, the DNA is TGCGCCAGCAGCCAAGTAAGACAAGGCTCCTACGAGCAGTACTTC. Residues: CASSQVRQGSYEQYF.

The V and J genes are TRBV4-2 and TRBJ2-3, with D hard to call. The length of the CDR3 is 15 residues. Trimming cost V 0 bases and J 2 bases, with 9 bases left between them. Germline V gene lookup returns CDR1 LGHNA and CDR2 YNFKEQ. As DNA, the CDR3 is TGTGCCAGCAGCCAAGATGGTGACAACACAGATACGCAGTATTTT. Translating gives CASSQDGDNTDTQYF.

This rearrangement joins TRBV29-1 to TRBJ2-1; 8 positions match TRBD2. Looked up from germline, CDR1 is SQVTM and CDR2 is ANQGSEA. The CDR3 has 13 amino acids. Unmatched junction bases numbered 6, after V lost 8 bases and J lost 3 bases. CDR3 sequence reads: CSTGGGNYNEQFF. The DNA for the CDR3 is TGCAGCACGGGGGGGGGTAACTACAATGAGCAGTTCTTC.

This clonotype has at least ten counts. This chain connects TRBV9 to TRBJ2-3; TRBD2 aligns across 13 bases. CDR3 length equals 18 residues. The germline gives CDR1 SGDLS, CDR2 YYNGEE. After removal of 3 bases from V and 2 bases from J, the junction contained 9 bases not matched to a gene. CDR3 in DNA: TGTGCCAGCAGCGCCAACCTCGGACTAGCGGGGGACACAGATACGCAGTATTTT. Translated, it gives CASSANLGLAGDTDTQYF. The variable domain in full, completed from reference TRBV9 and TRBJ2-3, reads DSGVTQTPKHLITATGQRVTLRCSPRSGDLSVYWYQQSLDQGLQFLIQYYNGEERAKGNILERFSAQQFPDLHSELNLSSLELGDSALYFCASSANLGLAGDTDTQYFGPGTRLTVL.

This clonotype came up many times. The chain is built from TRBV5-1 and TRBJ2-7; TRBD1 or TRBD2 may be the D gene (5 bases each). Germline assignment: CDR1 SGHRS and CDR2 YFSETQ. The germline V and J ends were trimmed by 3 bases and 0 bases, with 7 bases remaining between them. The length of the CDR3 is 13 residues. CDR3 in amino acids: CASSWDRSYEQYF. The CDR3 DNA reads TGCGCCAGCAGCTGGGACCGCTCCTACGAGCAGTACTTC.

The chain links TRBV3-1 to TRBJ2-4; maybe TRBD2 (6 bases). CDR3 length: 13 residues. V lost 4 bases and J lost 8, with 12 bases in between. The germline V gene has CDR1 LGHDT and CDR2 YNNKEL (reference sequence). The CDR3 protein is CASSRGGQDIQYF. The DNA for the CDR3 is TGTGCCAGCAGCCGGGGAGGCCAGGACATTCAGTACTTC.

About this clonotype: Relative to the germline gene, one junction end is altered; a read error may explain this. This rearrangement joins TRBV5-1 to TRBJ2-7; a possible D gene is TRBD1 (5 bases). The V gene's germline CDR1 is SGHRS and CDR2 YFSETQ. This CDR3 is 15 amino acids long. CDR3 sequence: CASSLVAGSSHEQYF. The CDR3 DNA follows: TGCGCCAGCAGCTTGGTAGCAGGGTCCTCCCACGAGCAGTACTTC.

This clonotype was counted ten times or more. The chain is built from TRBV20-1 and TRBJ2-4; D is unresolved. Between the trimmed V and J ends, which lost 6 bases and 5 bases, there was a span of 11 bases. This CDR3 contains 12 residues. Per the germline V gene, CDR1 is DFQATT and CDR2 is SNEGSKA (reference sequence). CDR3 loop: CSARVHQNIQYF. The CDR3 DNA reads as TGCAGTGCCCGCGTACATCAAAACATTCAGTACTTC.

This clonotype was counted only a few times. The genes are TRBV7-9 and TRBJ2-1; 8 nucleotides align to TRBD2. Trimming took 1 base from V and 8 from J; bases not matched to a gene: 4. Germline V gives CDR1 SEHNR, CDR2 FQNEAQ (reference sequence). The CDR3 contains 14 residues. CDR3 protein: CASSLGGRFDEQFF. The CDR3 coding sequence is TGTGCCAGCAGCTTAGGCGGGAGGTTTGATGAGCAGTTCTTC.

The chain has TRBV12-3 or TRBV12-4 and TRBJ2-1; 8 bases agree with TRBD2. J lost 6 bases, V lost 6 bases, and 10 bases had no gene match. This CDR3 has 15 amino acids. CDR3 protein: CASSPPGTSGNEQFF. The CDR3 DNA reads as TGTGCCAGCAGCCCCCCCGGGACTAGTGGCAATGAGCAGTTCTTC.

In this sample, this clonotype turned up many times. The chain carries TRBV24-1 and TRBJ1-1; 7 bases agree with TRBD1. Germline V gene data show CDR1 as KGHDR and CDR2 as SFDVKD. Trimming cost V 5 bases and J 0 bases; bases outside gene matches: 8. The CDR3 sequence is 16 residues long. CDR3 sequence: CATSGIGTDMNTEAFF. The CDR3 DNA reads TGTGCCACCAGTGGTATCGGGACAGATATGAACACTGAAGCTTTCTTT.

The chain couples TRBV6-5 to TRBJ2-2; unclear D gene. Trimming shortened V by 2 bases and J by 5 bases, and 3 bases separated the two germline ends. The CDR3 has 12 amino acids. Germline CDR1 is MNHEY and CDR2 is SVGAGI. CDR3 amino acids: CASSYGTGELFF. The DNA for the CDR3 is TGTGCCAGCAGTTACGGGACCGGGGAGCTGTTTTTT.

This clonotype came up many times. CDR3 nucleotides: TGCAGTGCTAGCTGGGAGACCCAGTACTTC. Its protein product is CSASWETQYF. The chain carries TRBV20-1 and TRBJ2-5; D gene unclear. The CDR3 extends over 10 amino acids. V lost 3 bases to trimming and J lost 5 bases, with 4 bases between them. From germline, CDR1 is DFQATT and CDR2 SNEGSKA (reference sequence).

J is TRBJ2-1 and V is TRBV20-1, with 8 bases fitting TRBD2. The CDR3 is 12 amino acids. Losses at the gene ends were 3 bases for V and 12 bases for J; bases not matched to a gene: 7. The germline V gene encodes CDR1 DFQATT and CDR2 SNEGSKA (reference sequence). CDR3 loop: CSASQRGTSQFF. The CDR3 coding sequence is TGCAGTGCTAGCCAGCGGGGGACCTCGCAGTTCTTC.

The table lists this clonotype with many counts. The chain has TRBV7-3 and TRBJ2-7, with D possibly TRBD1 on 6 matching bases. The CDR3 has 14 amino acids. The germline V gene encodes CDR1 SGHTA and CDR2 FQGTGA. Deletions cut 5 bases from V and 0 bases from J, with 11 bases between. CDR3 DNA: TGTGCCAGCAGCGGGACACTTAACTCCTACGAGCAGTACTTC. It yields the protein CASSGTLNSYEQYF.